Described below is a single TCR beta chain sequence and its context. This entry is derived from a study of T-cell memory formation after mild COVID-19. Germline V CDR1 and CDR2: DFQATT, SNEGSKA (reference sequence). The CDR3 totals 14 residues. V gave up 3 bases and J gave up 3 bases; unmatched junction bases: 8. Libraries for TCRalpha and TCRbeta carried sample barcodes and unique molecular identifiers via 5'RACE. Using its own MiXCR run on the 5' RACE reads, TCRdb lists one record per CDR3 protein. Seen here are under 650,000 distinct CDR3 sequences, 18% observed once, and the top ten hold about 11%.

The material sequenced was PBMCs or a T cell subset sorted from them (not recorded which). This TCR came from an adult woman who had mild COVID-19 (a few samples of this study predate the infection). Cell type and time point are not known. V gene TRBV20-1 combines with J gene TRBJ2-7, with 7 bases matching TRBD1. CDR3 nucleotide sequence: TGCAGTGCTAGGACAGGGAGTGGATTCTACGAGCAGTACTTC. Its translation is CSARTGSGFYEQYF.